The T cell receptor beta chain under discussion was sequenced for a study of cytomegalovirus exposure and HLA in healthy donors. Only in-frame clones appear in the TCRdb table, and some are missing; sequencing was by immunoSEQ multiplex PCR. Of about 44,000 clones in the sample, 80% to 95% are singletons; the top ten hold roughly 2%. Details on this clone: Its target is not known.

Notes on the study in general: Rarity marked most TCR sequences, yet some public TCRs occurred in many donors.

This clonotype was sampled from a woman aged 18-30 years in good health and CMV-seronegative. Sequences were obtained from PBMCs.

This CDR3 is CASSSEGANTGELFF. The CDR3 DNA is TGTGCCAGCAGCTCCGAGGGGGCGAACACCGGGGAGCTGTTTTTT. J is TRBJ2-2 and V is TRBV7-8; D might be TRBD1 (6 bases). The germline V gene has CDR1 SGHVS and CDR2 FQNEAQ. V was trimmed by 4 bases and J by 0 bases, leaving 9 bases between them. The CDR3 length is 15 residues. Looking up the rest from reference TRBV7-8 and TRBJ2-2 gives the full variable domain: GAGVSQSPRYKVAKRGQDVALRCDPISGHVSLFWYQQALGQGPEFLTYFQNEAQLDKSGLPSDRFFAERPEGSVSTLKIQRTQQEDSAVYLCASSSEGANTGELFFGEGSRLTVL.